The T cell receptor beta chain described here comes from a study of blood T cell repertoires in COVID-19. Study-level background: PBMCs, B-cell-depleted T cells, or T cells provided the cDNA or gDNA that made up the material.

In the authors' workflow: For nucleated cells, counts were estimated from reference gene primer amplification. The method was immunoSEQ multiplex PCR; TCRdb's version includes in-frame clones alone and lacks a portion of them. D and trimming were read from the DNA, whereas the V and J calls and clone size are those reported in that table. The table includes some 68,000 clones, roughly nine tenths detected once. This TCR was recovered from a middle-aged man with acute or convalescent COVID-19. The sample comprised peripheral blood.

The CDR3 nucleotides are TGTGCCAGCAGGTCGCGACAAGTCAACACCGGGGAGCTGTTTTTT. It is translated as CASRSRQVNTGELFF. V usage is TRBV2 and J usage is TRBJ2-2; no firm D call. Trimming removed 6 bases from V and 2 bases from J, with 13 bases in between. Germline lookup yields CDR1 SNHLY and CDR2 FYNNEI. The CDR3 has 15 residues.